This T cell receptor (beta chain) derives from a study of immune evolution from preneoplasia to lung adenocarcinoma. Notes on the study in general: Top clone frequencies peaked in normal lung, apparently declining through invasive adenocarcinoma.

With V trimmed by 5 bases and J by 4 bases, 17 bases remained unmatched. The CDR3 spans 18 residues. CDR1 and CDR2 from the germline V gene are SEHNR and FQNEAQ (reference sequence). TCRdb's copy holds only in-frame clones and misses some; the assay was immunoSEQ multiplex PCR. Of about 8,200 clones in the sample, around 80% are singletons; the top ten hold 2.5% to 3%. In regard to this clone: Its antigen is not known.

The sample taken for sequencing was FFPE minimally invasive lung adenocarcinoma tissue. V and J are TRBV7-9 and TRBJ2-1; 7 positions match TRBD2. This TCR was recovered from a person between 65 and 80 years old with lung adenocarcinoma. The CDR3 loop is CASSPGGIRGKGYNEQFF. The CDR3 bases are TGTGCCAGCAGCCCGGGGGGAATACGGGGGAAAGGGTACAATGAGCAGTTCTTC.